A selection of T cell receptor beta chains follows, all from one sample in a study of human T cells and chemical hapten exposure. TCRdb ran MiXCR on the RACE reads and lists one entry per CDR3 protein. The sample carries fewer than 45,000 distinct CDR3 sequences, 10% to 13% recorded once. The source material was whole blood, sampled in connection with sensitization to the hapten diphenylcyclopropenone (DPC). The source of these receptors is a middle-aged man with alopecia areata. Some clones in this sample may be carry-over from other donors' samples. Both conserved end residues are part of each CDR3.

>TRBV5-1
CASSPDSLSYEQYF
>TRBV20-1
CSARGTSGDTQYF
>TRBV28
CASATGATGELFF
>TRBV6-2/TRBV6-3
CASSQGIPETQYF
>TRBV7-6
CASSPQMGNQETQYF
>TRBV12-3/TRBV12-4
CASSLSYIADTQYF
>TRBV5-4
CASSFGLAGGTTHEQYF
>TRBV7-2
CASSLAVLAGRTDTQYF
>TRBV6-4
CASPQRVPVVFGYTF
>TRBV7-9
CASSPRGSKNNEQFF
>TRBV29-1
CSVEDRFSGSSDEQYF
>TRBV6-2/TRBV6-3
CASRGEGAQQETQYF
>TRBV18
CASSQEQGFSTDTQYF
>TRBV4-1
CASSQESYSGRWNEQFF
>TRBV19
CASRVLAGGTEQFF
>TRBV10-3
CAISEPGQSSYNEQFF
>TRBV7-2
CASSERGRYQLFF
>TRBV19
CASSTGPTQPQHF
>TRBV28
CASSLGREGSDTQYF
>TRBV7-9
CASSLDIALSEKLFF
>TRBV29-1
CSVSGGREETQYF
>TRBV28
CASRGTGVYGYTF
>TRBV12-3/TRBV12-4
CASRTVANQPQHF
>TRBV29-1
CSGGRGTEAFF
>TRBV20-1
CSARNLQRPTDTQYF
>TRBV10-3
CAISDSSGSETQYF
>TRBV20-1
CSARDRDGNAIEQFF
>TRBV28
CASSLLTTGGYGYTF
>TRBV18
CASSPNPTGANVLTF
>TRBV28
CASDGEGTFVGRYGYTF
>TRBV9
CASSVGTGGPNEQYF
>TRBV29-1
CSVEPRDLGETQYF
>TRBV11-2
CASSLAFPANEQFF
>TRBV12-2
CASRPKIGQGSYEQYF
>TRBV7-8
CASSLSRTSSLQTQYF
>TRBV28
CASSPETGERSPLHF
>TRBV5-6
CASSPGKETQYF
>TRBV28
CASSLGDRDHEQYF
>TRBV5-4
CASSLEGGLNTEAFF
>TRBV5-1
CASSLDSAGGGQETQYF
>TRBV5-1
CASSFLNVDVGDEQFF
>TRBV20-1
CSAKEDRGNQPQHF
>TRBV12-3/TRBV12-4
CASSLGLASNQPQHF
>TRBV4-1
CASSQTASSYNSPLHF
>TRBV6-2/TRBV6-3
CASNWLAGGGEQFF
>TRBV28
CASSPSGRGSTEAFF
>TRBV29-1
CSVGAGVYYNEQFF
>TRBV6-1
CASSEGSSGSGYTF
>TRBV29-1
CSVCKVVKYNEQFF
>TRBV6-2/TRBV6-3
CASSYSTAILTEAFF
>TRBV29-1
CSASSGMLYEQFF
>TRBV12-3/TRBV12-4
CASGGLAVSNEQFF
>TRBV5-1
CASSGDSTANYGYTF
>TRBV3-1
CASSLSPDSPYGYTF
>TRBV7-2
CASSPTLDGSYEQYF